This TCR beta chain comes out of a study of read filtering for tumor transcriptome and immune sequencing. Study overall: The cohort had more than 16 men and roughly 13 women aged about 47 to 90, mean about 66 years. DNase treatment preceded whole-transcriptome library preparation.

CDR3 size: 14 residues. Between the trimmed V and J ends, which lost 9 bases and 0 bases, there was a span of 14 bases. This clonotype was counted many times. What it recognizes is unknown. Findings and caveats of the study: The CD138-negative fraction was mixed bone marrow immune cells, not pure T cells. IR-seq and RNA-seq agreed better without single-read clonotypes.

Molecular barcoded adaptors covering alpha/delta and beta/gamma chains were used on 400 ng RNA. TCRdb re-called the reads through MiXCR, storing one row per CDR3 protein. The table lists about 37,000 distinct CDR3 sequences, approximately 12% of them singletons, with around 32% in the top ten. V is TRBV12-3 or TRBV12-4 and J is TRBJ1-1, with TRBD1 as a possible D gene (6 bases). The sample comprised a population of CD138-negative cells sorted from bone marrow. The sequence was collected from a donor at least 40 years old with multiple myeloma. The CDR3 spells CASSQGLLNTEAFF. The CDR3 DNA follows: TGTGCCAGTTCACAGGGACTACTGAACACTGAAGCTTTCTTT.